The 19 T cell receptor beta chains reported below all come from one sample, sequenced in a study of neurological immune-mediated disorders. TCRdb ran MiXCR on the 5' RACE reads and lists one entry per CDR3 protein. This sample has roughly 24,000 distinct CDR3 sequences, with approximately 13% found just once. The specimen was PBMCs. These receptors came from a woman between 55 and 75 years old with HTLV-1-associated myelopathy (HAM/TSP).

This clonotype showed up just a few times. The chain couples TRBV20-1 to TRBJ1-2, with 7 nucleotides matching TRBD1. Trimming cost V 3 bases and J 8 bases; bases outside gene matches: 9. CDR1 and CDR2 from the germline V gene are DFQATT and SNEGSKA (reference sequence). The CDR3 is 13 residues long. The CDR3 DNA sequence: TGCAGTGCTAGCCTCAGACAGGGAAAAGGCTACACCTTC. Amino acids: CSASLRQGKGYTF.

This clonotype was seen many times. The rearrangement links TRBV5-1 to TRBJ2-2; possible D gene TRBD1, 6 bases. V was trimmed by 0 bases and J by 0 bases, leaving 12 bases between them. The CDR3 runs 17 residues. The germline CDR1 and CDR2 sequences are SGHRS and YFSETQ. The CDR3 DNA follows: TGCGCCAGCAGCTTGGAAAACAGGGCCCCGAACACCGGGGAGCTGTTTTTT. It yields the protein CASSLENRAPNTGELFF.

The rearrangement joins TRBV5-1 to TRBJ2-1, with TRBD1 as a possible D gene (5 bases). Per the germline V gene, CDR1 is SGHRS and CDR2 is YFSETQ. The CDR3 length is 16 residues. The V end was cut by 0 bases, the J end by 3 bases, with 13 bases between. The CDR3 DNA reads as TGCGCCAGCAGCTTGGCCCCCGGACAAAACTACAATGAGCAGTTCTTC. Protein product: CASSLAPGQNYNEQFF. Together with reference TRBV5-1 and TRBJ2-1, the CDR3 gives the full variable domain: KAGVTQTPRYLIKTRGQQVTLSCSPISGHRSVSWYQQTPGQGLQFLFEYFSETQRNKGNFPGRFSGRQFSNSRSEMNVSTLELGDSALYLCASSLAPGQNYNEQFFGPGTRLTVL.

This clonotype was counted many times. The chain employs TRBV7-2 and TRBJ2-3, with 9 bases aligning to TRBD1. J was trimmed by 5 bases and V by 4 bases; bases with no gene match: 10. This CDR3 has 16 residues. Per germline, CDR1 SGHTA and CDR2 FQGNSA. As DNA, the CDR3 is TGTGCCAGCAGCTCGCTGACAGGGGGGGCGAGAGATACGCAGTATTTT. It specifies CASSSLTGGARDTQYF.

As regards this clonotype: A read error is possible here, since a much larger clone lies one base away. The chain recombines TRBV2 with TRBJ2-7; D is possibly TRBD1 (5 bases). The V end was cut by 5 bases, the J end by 2 bases, with 19 bases between. The length of the CDR3 is 16 residues. The V gene's germline CDR1 is SNHLY and CDR2 FYNNEI. The CDR3 protein is CASSSPGSCGTYEQYF. The CDR3, as DNA: TGTGCCAGCAGTTCCCCAGGGTCGTGTGGCACCTACGAGCAGTACTTC.

At least ten counts were recorded for this clonotype. The rearrangement uses TRBV20-1 and TRBJ2-3; D gene unclear. V was shortened by 4 bases and J by 9 bases, with 8 bases between the two germline ends. This CDR3 has 10 residues. Germline-derived CDR1 and CDR2 are DFQATT and SNEGSKA (reference sequence). CDR3 residues: CSATVGTQYF. The DNA for the CDR3 is TGCAGTGCTACCGTGGGGACGCAGTATTTT.

This clonotype showed up many times. The J gene is TRBJ1-4, the V gene TRBV7-8; no clear D. This CDR3 region has 12 residues. From germline, CDR1 is SGHVS and CDR2 FQNEAQ. V gave up 2 bases and J gave up 8 bases, with 6 bases separating them. DNA of the CDR3: TGTGCCAGCAGCTTAACGGCGGAAAAACTGTTTTTT. Its protein is CASSLTAEKLFF.

This clonotype was seen at least ten times. This sequence joins TRBV14 and TRBJ1-2; 9 positions match TRBD1. In germline, CDR1 is SGHDN, CDR2 FVKESK. CDR3 length: 14 residues. V shed 4 bases, J shed 4 bases, and the junction held 4 bases outside the gene matches. The CDR3 spells CASSPLGQGYGYTF. The CDR3 nucleotides read TGTGCCAGCAGCCCATTGGGACAGGGCTATGGCTACACCTTC.

This clonotype appeared many times. This chain connects TRBV20-1 to TRBJ1-2; D ambiguous. This CDR3 region has 13 residues. Looked up from germline, CDR1 is DFQATT and CDR2 is SNEGSKA (reference sequence). V was cut by 0 bases and J by 2 bases, with 7 bases left in between. CDR3 protein: CSARDQLNYGYTF. For the CDR3, the DNA is TGCAGTGCTAGAGATCAGTTGAACTATGGCTACACCTTC.

This clonotype is medium-sized in the sample. The CDR3 DNA reads TGCAGCGTAGACAGTCGGACTGAAGCTTTCTTT. This gives the protein CSVDSRTEAFF. The gene calls are TRBV29-1 and TRBJ1-1; weak D call: TRBD1 (5 bases). Per the germline V gene, CDR1 is SQVTM and CDR2 is ANQGSEA. Trimming removed 6 bases from V and 5 bases from J, with 10 bases in between. There are 11 residues in the CDR3.

By share, this clonotype ranks as large. V usage is TRBV20-1 and J usage is TRBJ2-5; 12 bases line up with TRBD1. The CDR3 loop spans 15 amino acids. V was pared by 5 bases and J by 4 bases, with 8 bases of the junction left unmatched. The V gene's germline CDR1 is DFQATT and CDR2 SNEGSKA (reference sequence). CDR3 in amino acids: CSASSGQGAGETQYF. Here the CDR3 DNA reads TGCAGTGCTTCGTCGGGACAGGGGGCTGGAGAGACCCAGTACTTC.

This clonotype was seen at least ten times. V and J are TRBV12-3 or TRBV12-4 and TRBJ2-7; a weak D match, TRBD1 (6 bases). CDR3 length: 16 amino acids. Trimming removed 6 bases from V and 4 bases from J, with 22 bases in between. The CDR3 loop reads CASSPRHGTTPYEQYF. For the CDR3, the DNA is TGTGCCAGCAGCCCCCGCCATGGGACAACACCTTACGAGCAGTACTTC.

There are many counts of this clonotype. Here the CDR3 DNA reads TGTGCCAGCAGCCCCTGGACAACCGGGGAGCTGTTTTTT. This gives the protein CASSPWTTGELFF. This chain connects TRBV9 to TRBJ2-2; D might be TRBD1 (5 bases). The CDR3 has 13 amino acids. The germline V gene has CDR1 SGDLS and CDR2 YYNGEE. V gave up 4 bases and J gave up 5 bases, with 9 bases separating them. Full variable domain (remainder filled in from reference TRBV9 and TRBJ2-2): DSGVTQTPKHLITATGQRVTLRCSPRSGDLSVYWYQQSLDQGLQFLIQYYNGEERAKGNILERFSAQQFPDLHSELNLSSLELGDSALYFCASSPWTTGELFFGEGSRLTVL.

This clonotype is medium-sized by share. This chain joins TRBV20-1 and TRBJ1-4, with 8 bases identical to TRBD1. Germline-derived CDR1 and CDR2 are DFQATT and SNEGSKA (reference sequence). The CDR3 is 16 amino acids. Trimming at V came to 3 bases and at J to 0 bases, leaving 6 bases not matched to a gene. The CDR3 loop is CSASSHRGATNEKLFF. The CDR3 bases are TGCAGTGCTAGCTCGCACAGGGGGGCAACTAATGAAAAACTGTTTTTT.

Ten or more counts support this clonotype. The CDR3 reads CASSPSDLDNEKLFF. The CDR3 region has the DNA TGCGCCAGCAGCCCGTCGGACCTAGACAATGAAAAACTGTTTTTT. The V gene is TRBV5-1, the J gene TRBJ1-4; D is ambiguous. V was cut by 4 bases and J by 5 bases, with 15 bases left in between. The CDR3 totals 15 residues. CDR1 is SGHRS, CDR2 YFSETQ, per germline.

By sample share, this clonotype is large. The V and J genes are TRBV20-1 and TRBJ1-2; 12 nucleotides line up with TRBD1. The CDR3 is made up of 14 amino acids. V lost 5 bases, J lost 6 bases, and 7 bases stayed unmatched. The V gene's germline CDR1 is DFQATT and CDR2 SNEGSKA (reference sequence). CDR3 sequence (DNA): TGCAGTGCTGAACCGGGACAGGGGGCAGATGGCTACACCTTC. Translating gives CSAEPGQGADGYTF.

This clonotype was seen more than once but under ten times. This chain uses TRBV19 with TRBJ2-1; maybe TRBD1 (6 bases). V was trimmed by 10 bases and J by 0 bases, leaving 13 bases between them. Germline V gene data show CDR1 as LNHDA and CDR2 as SQIVND (reference sequence). This CDR3 is 14 amino acids long. CDR3 nucleotide sequence: TGTGCCACCGGGACACGGAGCTCCTACAATGAGCAGTTCTTC. Translation gives CATGTRSSYNEQFF.

The rearrangement joins TRBV4-2 to TRBJ2-3; D might be TRBD2 (6 bases). Germline values: CDR1 LGHNA, CDR2 YNFKEQ. The ends were cut back, 3 bases at V and 1 base at J, with 8 bases in the middle. The CDR3 is made up of 14 amino acids. Here the CDR3 DNA reads TGTGCCAGCAGCCAGGGACTTGGCACAGATACGCAGTATTTT. It translates to CASSQGLGTDTQYF.

Ten or more counts support this clonotype. The chain carries TRBV21-1 and TRBJ1-2. TRBV21-1 is a pseudogene locus. The length of the CDR3 is 14 residues. CDR3 in DNA: TGTGCCAGCAGCAAAGTGGCACTATTCTATGGCTACACCTTC. It yields the protein CASSKVALFYGYTF.